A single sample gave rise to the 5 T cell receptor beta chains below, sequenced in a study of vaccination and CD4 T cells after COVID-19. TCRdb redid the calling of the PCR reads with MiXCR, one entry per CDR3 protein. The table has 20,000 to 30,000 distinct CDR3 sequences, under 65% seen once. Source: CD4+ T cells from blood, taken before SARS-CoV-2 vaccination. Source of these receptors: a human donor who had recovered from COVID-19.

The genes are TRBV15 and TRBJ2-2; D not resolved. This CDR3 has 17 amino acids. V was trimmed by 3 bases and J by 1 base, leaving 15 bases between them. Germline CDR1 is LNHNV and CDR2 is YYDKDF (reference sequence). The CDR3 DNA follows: TGTGCCACCAGCAGGCGCCAGAACGCCGGGAACACCGGGGAGCTGTTTTTT. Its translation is CATSRRQNAGNTGELFF.

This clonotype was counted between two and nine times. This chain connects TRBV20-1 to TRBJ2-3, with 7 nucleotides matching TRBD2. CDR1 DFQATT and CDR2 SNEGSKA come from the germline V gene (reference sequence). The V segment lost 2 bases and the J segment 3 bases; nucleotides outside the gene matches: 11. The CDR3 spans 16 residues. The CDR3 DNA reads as TGCAGTGCTAGAACCCCGACTAGCTCTCCTACAGATACGCAGTATTTT. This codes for CSARTPTSSPTDTQYF.

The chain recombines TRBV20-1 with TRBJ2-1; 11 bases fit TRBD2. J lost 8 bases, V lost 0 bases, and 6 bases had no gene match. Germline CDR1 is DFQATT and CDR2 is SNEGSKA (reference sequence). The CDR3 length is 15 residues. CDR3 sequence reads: CSARDPTSGRDEQFF. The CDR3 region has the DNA TGCAGTGCTAGAGATCCCACTAGCGGGAGAGATGAGCAGTTCTTC.

DNA for the CDR3: TGCGCCAGCAGCACAACAGGGGATAGCACCGGGGAGCTGTTTTTT. Its protein product is CASSTTGDSTGELFF. The rearrangement uses TRBV5-1 and TRBJ2-2, with TRBD1 matching over 7 bases. This CDR3 spans 15 amino acids. CDR1 and CDR2 (germline): SGHRS, YFSETQ. V was pared by 4 bases and J by 4 bases, with 7 bases of the junction left unmatched.

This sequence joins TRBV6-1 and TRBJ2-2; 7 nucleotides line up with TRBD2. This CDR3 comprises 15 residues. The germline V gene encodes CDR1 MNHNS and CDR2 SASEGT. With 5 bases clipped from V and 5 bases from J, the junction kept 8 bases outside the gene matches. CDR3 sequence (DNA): TGTGCCAGCAGTATCATAGCGGGTGATACCGGGGAGCTGTTTTTT. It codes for CASSIIAGDTGELFF.